This entry features one TCR beta chain sequence. TCRdb processed the RACE reads anew with MiXCR; each CDR3 protein has one entry. The table lists tens of thousands of distinct CDR3 sequences, approximately 14% of them singletons. Documented time point: pre-sensitization, week 0. Treatment of the sample: therapeutic diphenylcyclopropenone sensitization with weekly scalp DPC. Alopecia patients between 18 and 70 years old and suitable for DPC were used as donors. The data belong to a study of human T cells and chemical hapten exposure. Study overall: Sensitization applied 2% DPC to approximately 2 cm by approximately 2 cm of upper inner arm skin.

The CDR3 covers 13 residues. The V gene lost 3 bases and the J gene lost 2 bases, with 8 bases spanning the gap. Looked up from germline, CDR1 is SGDLS and CDR2 is YYNGEE. The input for sequencing was whole blood, taken in connection with sensitization to the hapten diphenylcyclopropenone (DPC). The chain carries TRBV9 and TRBJ1-1; D unresolved. The origin of this receptor is a woman in her 50s with alopecia areata. Some clones in this sample may be carry-over from other donors' samples. CDR3 in DNA: TGTGCCAGCAGCGACGACCTTAACACTGAAGCTTTCTTT. Translated, it gives CASSDDLNTEAFF.